A selection of T cell receptor beta chains follows, all from one sample in a study of T-cell reconstitution after alpha-beta-depleted transplantation in children. TCRdb itself ran the PCR reads through MiXCR, one entry per CDR3 protein. The sample contains about 640,000 distinct CDR3 sequences, around 13% of which appear only once. The input for sequencing was PBMCs, mostly from graft donor cells, taken 360 days after TCRalphabeta/CD19-depleted stem cell transplant. The source of these receptors is a male patient aged 10 to 17 who had a stem cell transplant for acute myeloid leukemia, so the T cells may come from the graft donor. CDR3s include the opening cysteine and the closing phenylalanine or tryptophan. D genes are given only for firm matches. Only some rows state a clone size, as once, few, many or a class for expanded clones.

V: TRBV5-1
J: TRBJ2-5
size: -
D: -
CDR3: CASSLGETETQYF
DNA: TGCGCCAGCAGCTTGGGGGAGACAGAGACCCAGTACTTC

V: TRBV20-1
J: TRBJ2-5
size: many
D: -
CDR3: CSAGAASASQETQYF
DNA: TGCAGTGCCGGGGCGGCTAGCGCTTCCCAAGAGACCCAGTACTTC

V: TRBV4-2
J: TRBJ2-1
size: few
D: TRBD1
CDR3: CASSYESGGLDEQFF
DNA: TGTGCCAGCAGCTACGAGTCAGGGGGCTTAGATGAGCAGTTCTTC

V: TRBV20-1
J: TRBJ2-5
size: -
D: -
CDR3: CSARTGVPGRETQYF
DNA: TGCAGTGCTAGAACTGGCGTTCCAGGGCGAGAGACCCAGTACTTC

V: TRBV29-1
J: TRBJ2-6
size: many
D: -
CDR3: CSVVGGSGANVLTF
DNA: TGCAGCGTCGTGGGGGGCTCTGGGGCCAACGTCCTGACTTTC

V: TRBV5-6
J: TRBJ2-1
size: many
D: TRBD2
CDR3: CASRLRLAGVRDNEQFF
DNA: TGTGCCAGCAGATTACGACTAGCGGGAGTCAGGGACAATGAGCAGTTCTTC

V: TRBV28
J: TRBJ2-7
size: -
D: -
CDR3: CASRTPGEQYF
DNA: TGTGCCAGCCGGACCCCGGGCGAGCAGTACTTC

V: TRBV3-1
J: TRBJ1-4
size: -
D: -
CDR3: CASSRGGDRRLNEKLFF
DNA: TGTGCCAGCAGCCGCGGGGGGGACCGACGACTTAATGAAAAACTGTTTTTT

V: TRBV7-2
J: TRBJ1-5
size: few
D: -
CDR3: CASSLAQGGGGGGQPQHF
DNA: TGTGCCAGCAGCTTAGCACAGGGAGGGGGGGGCGGCGGTCAGCCCCAGCATTTT

V: TRBV12-3/TRBV12-4
J: TRBJ2-7
size: -
D: -
CDR3: CASSLAAGTPYEQYF
DNA: TGTGCCAGCAGTTTAGCGGCCGGGACACCTTACGAGCAGTACTTC

V: TRBV12-3/TRBV12-4
J: TRBJ2-3
size: few
D: -
CDR3: CASTPGLFTDTQYF
DNA: TGTGCCAGCACCCCCGGCCTTTTCACAGATACGCAGTATTTT

V: TRBV6-5
J: TRBJ2-1
size: many
D: TRBD2
CDR3: CASSHLRSGRGSNEQFF
DNA: TGTGCCAGCAGCCACCTTAGAAGCGGGAGAGGAAGCAATGAGCAGTTCTTC

V: TRBV5-1
J: TRBJ2-2
size: -
D: -
CDR3: CASSLDGLPNTGELFF
DNA: TGCGCCAGCAGCTTGGACGGACTTCCGAACACCGGGGAGCTGTTTTTT

V: TRBV4-3
J: TRBJ2-2
size: many
D: -
CDR3: CASNRDWNTGELFF
DNA: TGCGCCAGCAACCGGGACTGGAACACCGGGGAGCTGTTTTTT

V: TRBV7-9
J: TRBJ2-5
size: few
D: -
CDR3: CASSSGVRGEETQYF
DNA: TGTGCCAGCAGCTCCGGCGTTCGGGGTGAAGAGACCCAGTACTTC

V: TRBV28
J: TRBJ1-3
size: many
D: TRBD1
CDR3: CASRQGARGNTIYF
DNA: TGTGCCAGCAGACAGGGGGCTCGTGGAAACACCATATATTTT

V: TRBV4-3
J: TRBJ2-7
size: many
D: -
CDR3: CASSLMVFRGEQYF
DNA: TGCGCCAGCAGCCTAATGGTCTTTAGGGGGGAGCAGTACTTC

V: TRBV15
J: TRBJ1-1
size: many
D: TRBD1
CDR3: CATSRDPQGAGTEAFF
DNA: TGTGCCACCAGCAGAGATCCTCAGGGGGCCGGGACTGAAGCTTTCTTT

V: TRBV27
J: TRBJ2-2
size: many
D: -
CDR3: CASSFGGSQVTGELFF
DNA: TGTGCCAGCAGTTTTGGCGGTAGTCAAGTCACCGGGGAGCTGTTTTTT

V: TRBV15
J: TRBJ2-2
size: -
D: -
CDR3: CATIQEGIANTGELFF
DNA: TGTGCCACCATCCAGGAGGGCATTGCGAACACCGGGGAGCTGTTTTTT

V: TRBV6-2/TRBV6-3
J: TRBJ2-1
size: few
D: -
CDR3: CASSYRAGNEQFF
DNA: TGTGCCAGCAGTTACAGGGCTGGCAATGAGCAGTTCTTC

V: TRBV29-1
J: TRBJ2-1
size: -
D: -
CDR3: CSVGLLYTEQFF
DNA: TGCAGCGTGGGTCTCCTTTATACTGAGCAGTTCTTC

V: TRBV7-3
J: TRBJ2-3
size: few
D: TRBD2
CDR3: CASSPLAGFGTDTQYF
DNA: TGTGCCAGCAGCCCATTAGCGGGATTTGGCACAGATACGCAGTATTTT

V: TRBV12-3/TRBV12-4
J: TRBJ1-2
size: many
D: TRBD1
CDR3: CASSPGGLKGYTF
DNA: TGTGCCAGCAGCCCAGGGGGCCTTAAAGGCTACACCTTC

V: TRBV2
J: TRBJ2-5
size: many
D: -
CDR3: CASTGGTHQETQYF
DNA: TGTGCCAGCACGGGTGGGACCCACCAAGAGACCCAGTACTTC

V: TRBV29-1
J: TRBJ2-3
size: -
D: TRBD2
CDR3: CSVFLLAGLTDTQYF
DNA: TGCAGCGTTTTTCTTCTAGCGGGACTAACAGATACGCAGTATTTT

V: TRBV5-1
J: TRBJ2-7
size: -
D: TRBD1
CDR3: CASSLAGTVFSEQYF
DNA: TGCGCCAGCAGCTTGGCCGGGACAGTGTTTTCCGAGCAGTACTTC

V: TRBV6-5
J: TRBJ2-1
size: -
D: TRBD2
CDR3: CASTLTGTSGSYNEQFF
DNA: TGTGCCAGCACTTTAACCGGGACTAGCGGGAGCTACAATGAGCAGTTCTTC

V: TRBV5-5
J: TRBJ2-1
size: -
D: -
CDR3: CGSRARGGYNEQFF
DNA: TGTGGTAGCCGGGCCAGGGGAGGGTACAATGAGCAGTTCTTC

V: TRBV3-1
J: TRBJ2-1
size: -
D: TRBD1
CDR3: CASSQGGTGGGDEQFF
DNA: TGTGCCAGCAGCCAAGGGGGGACAGGGGGGGGCGATGAGCAGTTCTTC

V: TRBV4-3
J: TRBJ1-6
size: few
D: -
CDR3: CASSQETPEVSPLHF
DNA: TGCGCCAGCAGCCAAGAGACCCCCGAAGTTTCACCCCTCCACTTT

V: TRBV20-1
J: TRBJ2-3
size: few
D: -
CDR3: CSASFGGGTDTQYF
DNA: TGCAGTGCTAGTTTTGGCGGGGGCACAGATACGCAGTATTTT

V: TRBV14
J: TRBJ2-5
size: -
D: TRBD2
CDR3: CASSRHTGTSFSETQYF
DNA: TGTGCCAGCAGCCGACACACCGGGACTAGCTTTTCAGAGACCCAGTACTTC

V: TRBV7-9
J: TRBJ2-1
size: -
D: -
CDR3: CASSLLTDEQFF
DNA: TGTGCCAGCAGCTTATTAACCGATGAGCAGTTCTTC

V: TRBV20-1
J: TRBJ2-3
size: few
D: -
CDR3: CSANPLASLSTDTQYF
DNA: TGCAGTGCTAATCCCCTAGCTAGCCTCAGCACAGATACGCAGTATTTT

V: TRBV12-3/TRBV12-4
J: TRBJ2-3
size: few
D: -
CDR3: CASSPVLPDTQYF
DNA: TGTGCCAGCAGTCCTGTTCTTCCGGATACGCAGTATTTT

V: TRBV28
J: TRBJ2-1
size: -
D: TRBD2
CDR3: CASSYIIQGLVTSGRWNEQFF
DNA: TGTGCCAGCAGTTATATTATTCAAGGTTTGGTGACTAGCGGGAGGTGGAATGAGCAGTTCTTC